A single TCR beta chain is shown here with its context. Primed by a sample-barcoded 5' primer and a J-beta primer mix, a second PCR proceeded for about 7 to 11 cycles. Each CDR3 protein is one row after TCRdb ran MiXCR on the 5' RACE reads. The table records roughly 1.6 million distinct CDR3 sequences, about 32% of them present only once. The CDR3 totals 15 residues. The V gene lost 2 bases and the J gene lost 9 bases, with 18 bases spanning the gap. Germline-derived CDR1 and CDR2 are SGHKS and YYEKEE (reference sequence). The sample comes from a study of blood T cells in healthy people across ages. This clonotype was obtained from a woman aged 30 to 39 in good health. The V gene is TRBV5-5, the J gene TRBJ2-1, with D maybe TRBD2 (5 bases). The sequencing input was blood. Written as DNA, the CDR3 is TGTGCCAGCAGCTTTACGGGAAATCCCCTCCGTGAGCAGTTCTTC. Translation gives CASSFTGNPLREQFF. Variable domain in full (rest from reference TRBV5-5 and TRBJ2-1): DAGVTQSPTHLIKTRGQQVTLRCSPISGHKSVSWYQQVLGQGPQFIFQYYEKEERGRGNFPDRFSARQFPNYSSELNVNALLLGDSALYLCASSFTGNPLREQFFGPGTRLTVL.